The 25 T cell receptor beta chains below all came from one sample that was sequenced in a study of blood T cells in healthy people across ages. Then a second PCR, running about 6 to 11 cycles, was carried out with a sample-barcoded 5' primer and a J-beta primer mix. TCRdb reanalysed the 5' RACE reads using MiXCR and keeps one entry per CDR3 protein. The repertoire includes 900,000 to 950,000 distinct CDR3 sequences, 25% to 30% of them detected once, and 10% to 13% sits in the top ten. The data also belong to a second study, concerning T cells of mothers and their children.

The source material was blood. These receptors came from a woman aged 40 to 50 in good health.

The chain links TRBV4-3 to TRBJ1-2, with D possibly being TRBD1 (5 bases). The ends were cut back, 0 bases at V and 4 bases at J, with 12 bases in the middle. Germline V gene lookup returns CDR1 LGHNA and CDR2 YSLEER. This CDR3 contains 15 residues. The CDR3 region is CASSQDTTGLYGYTF. DNA of the CDR3: TGCGCCAGCAGCCAAGATACTACAGGCCTCTATGGCTACACCTTC.

This clonotype has just a few counts. The chain combines TRBV12-2 with TRBJ1-5; no DNA check was done on the table's D call, TRBD1. TRBV12-2 represents a pseudogene. This CDR3 region has 16 residues. The CDR3 is CASRLRGVGSNQPQHF. The CDR3 nucleotides read TGTGCAAGTCGCTTAAGGGGCGTCGGGTCCAATCAGCCCCAGCATTTT.

The chain couples TRBV18 to TRBJ1-2; 7 positions match TRBD1. The CDR3 consists of 16 residues. Germline CDR1 is KGHSH and CDR2 is LQKENI. J gave up 6 bases and V 2 bases, and 12 bases lay outside the gene matches. CDR3 region: CASSPETGIRVDGYTF. The CDR3 DNA follows: TGTGCCAGCTCACCAGAGACAGGGATAAGGGTCGATGGCTACACCTTC.

This chain joins TRBV30 and TRBJ1-4; 9 positions match TRBD1. Trimming removed 3 bases from V and 5 bases from J; junction bases left unmatched: 7. Looked up from germline, CDR1 is GTSNPN and CDR2 is SVGIG (reference sequence). This CDR3 has 15 residues. The CDR3 sequence is CAWSTGQGLNEKLFF. For the CDR3, the DNA is TGTGCCTGGAGCACGGGACAGGGATTGAATGAAAAACTGTTTTTT.

The chain links TRBV20-1 to TRBJ1-5; D might be TRBD1 (6 bases). V was pared by 3 bases and J by 4 bases, with 16 bases between. This CDR3 has 15 residues. The germline CDR1 and CDR2 sequences are DFQATT and SNEGSKA (reference sequence). CDR3 nucleotides: TGCAGTGCTAGGTTGGGGTCGGACAGAAATCAGCCCCAGCATTTT. This gives the protein CSARLGSDRNQPQHF.

This clonotype was counted at least ten times. This chain connects TRBV2 to TRBJ2-5; D remains unclear. The V end was cut by 10 bases, the J end by 0 bases, with 12 bases between. Per germline, CDR1 SNHLY and CDR2 FYNNEI. The CDR3 contains 13 residues. This CDR3 is CAKTVLYQETQYF. CDR3 sequence (DNA): TGTGCCAAAACCGTCTTGTACCAAGAGACCCAGTACTTC. Full variable domain (outside the CDR3, taken from reference TRBV2 and TRBJ2-5): EPEVTQTPSHQVTQMGQEVILRCVPISNHLYFYWYRQILGQKVEFLVSFYNNEISEKSEIFDDQFSVERPDGSNFTLKIRSTKLEDSAMYFCAKTVLYQETQYFGPGTRLLVL.

This clonotype was counted at least ten times. The chain combines TRBV20-1 with TRBJ2-1; D is perhaps TRBD2 (5 bases). The CDR3 runs 13 residues. V dropped 8 bases and J dropped 5 bases, with 16 bases sitting between them. From germline, CDR1 is DFQATT and CDR2 SNEGSKA (reference sequence). CDR3 DNA: TGCAGTTTAAGCCGACGGAGGAACAATGAGCAGTTCTTC. This codes for CSLSRRRNNEQFF.

The rearrangement links TRBV5-6 to TRBJ1-5; D gene uncertain. V was trimmed by 0 bases and J by 0 bases, leaving 10 bases between them. This CDR3 spans 16 amino acids. The germline V gene encodes CDR1 SGHDT and CDR2 YYEEEE. CDR3 in amino acids: CASSLGAARSNQPQHF. For the CDR3, the DNA is TGTGCCAGCAGCTTGGGTGCTGCTCGTAGCAATCAGCCCCAGCATTTT.

This clonotype has a handful of counts. J is TRBJ2-7 and V is TRBV29-1; D tentatively reads TRBD1 or TRBD2 (6 bases each). The ends were cut back, 3 bases at V and 3 bases at J, with 12 bases in the middle. Germline V lookup: CDR1 SQVTM, CDR2 ANQGSEA. The CDR3 covers 13 residues. CDR3: CSVEGGWGYEQYF. In nucleotides, the CDR3 is TGCAGCGTTGAGGGGGGCTGGGGCTACGAGCAGTACTTC.

This clonotype came up a few times. The chain joins TRBV5-1 to TRBJ1-1; no definite D call. The CDR3 is 14 amino acids. V lost 0 bases and J lost 3, with 9 bases in between. Germline V CDR1 and CDR2: SGHRS, YFSETQ. Here the CDR3 reads CASSLGGWDTEAFF. Written as DNA, the CDR3 is TGCGCCAGCAGCTTGGGGGGTTGGGACACTGAAGCTTTCTTT.

The gene calls are TRBV12-3 or TRBV12-4 and TRBJ1-1, with 8 bases lining up with TRBD1. The CDR3 runs to 16 residues. V shed 4 bases, J shed 2 bases, and the junction held 9 bases outside the gene matches. Here the CDR3 DNA reads TGTGCCAGCAGTTACAGGGGGGCGGCAGGTAACACTGAAGCTTTCTTT. Translating gives CASSYRGAAGNTEAFF.

This clonotype was seen many times. The chain joins TRBV29-1 to TRBJ2-1, with a tentative D call TRBD1 (6 bases). The CDR3 runs 15 residues. Trimming took 7 bases from V and 0 from J, leaving 16 bases between them. The V gene's germline CDR1 is SQVTM and CDR2 ANQGSEA. The CDR3 protein is CSGVIGQHSYNEQFF. The DNA of the CDR3 is TGCAGCGGCGTCATCGGACAGCACTCCTACAATGAGCAGTTCTTC.

CDR3 nucleotides: TGTGCCAGCAGCTTAGGGAGGGACAATTGGAATGAGCAGTTCTTC. It encodes CASSLGRDNWNEQFF. The chain is built from TRBV11-2 and TRBJ2-1; D is tentatively TRBD1 or TRBD2 (6 bases each). Germline CDR1 and CDR2: SGHAT and FQNNGV. The CDR3 covers 15 residues. V was shortened by 1 base and J by 7 bases, with 14 bases between the two germline ends.

The table lists this clonotype with many counts. The chain combines TRBV7-8 with TRBJ1-2; unclear D gene. This CDR3 is 14 amino acids long. CDR1 SGHVS and CDR2 FQNEAQ come from the germline V gene. V was cut by 3 bases and J by 0 bases, with 8 bases left in between. CDR3 sequence: CASSFGEANYGYTF. In DNA form, the CDR3 reads TGTGCCAGCAGCTTTGGGGAAGCTAACTATGGCTACACCTTC. Looking up the rest from reference TRBV7-8 and TRBJ1-2 gives the full variable domain: GAGVSQSPRYKVAKRGQDVALRCDPISGHVSLFWYQQALGQGPEFLTYFQNEAQLDKSGLPSDRFFAERPEGSVSTLKIQRTQQEDSAVYLCASSFGEANYGYTFGSGTRLTVV.

This chain joins TRBV7-2 and TRBJ2-5, with 8 bases fitting TRBD1. Germline V gene lookup returns CDR1 SGHTA and CDR2 FQGNSA. V lost 1 base and J lost 6; bases outside the gene matches: 7. The CDR3 consists of 15 residues. The CDR3 sequence: CASSLGTGNGKTQYF. The CDR3 DNA sequence: TGTGCCAGCAGCTTAGGGACAGGGAATGGAAAGACCCAGTACTTC.

This clonotype has ten or more counts. The chain recombines TRBV6-2 or TRBV6-3 with TRBJ2-5, with unresolved D. CDR3 length: 15 amino acids. Trimming pared 4 bases from V and 1 base from J, leaving 13 bases between. In germline, CDR1 is MNHEY, CDR2 SVGEGT. For the CDR3, the DNA is TGTGCCAGCAGTTTTCGCAGGAAACTCCAAGAGACCCAGTACTTC. The encoded protein is CASSFRRKLQETQYF.

The V call is TRBV4-1, the J call TRBJ1-2, with a possible D match to TRBD1 (5 bases). The germline V and J ends were trimmed by 3 bases and 3 bases, with 17 bases remaining between them. Germline V gene lookup returns CDR1 MGHRA and CDR2 YSYEKL. This CDR3 spans 16 amino acids. This CDR3 reads CASSQTEDRWDYGYTF. CDR3 DNA sequence: TGCGCCAGCAGCCAGACAGAAGATAGATGGGACTATGGCTACACCTTC.

This chain links TRBV28 with TRBJ2-1; 8 positions match TRBD2. The V segment lost 8 bases and the J segment 3 bases; nucleotides outside the gene matches: 6. The germline gives CDR1 MDHEN, CDR2 SYDVKM. The CDR3 has 14 amino acids. CDR3 in DNA: TGTGCCAGCCGGGGGGGGACAAGCTACAATGAGCAGTTCTTC. Its protein is CASRGGTSYNEQFF.

V usage is TRBV20-1 and J usage is TRBJ2-4; no clear D. The end of the DNA aligns better with TRBJ2-7, so the J call may be wrong. Germline CDR1 is DFQATT and CDR2 is SNEGSKA (reference sequence). This CDR3 has 12 amino acids. Written as DNA, the CDR3 is TGCAGGGCAGAAGTGAATACCTACGAGCAGTACTTC. This translates into CRAEVNTYEQYF.

This clonotype came up a few times. The chain links TRBV28 to TRBJ2-6, with TRBD1 matching 8 bases. The CDR3 is 16 amino acids. J was trimmed by 2 bases and V by 4 bases; bases with no gene match: 4. Germline V gene lookup returns CDR1 MDHEN and CDR2 SYDVKM. The CDR3 DNA reads TGTGCCAGCAGTTCGACAGGGGTGGCTGGGGCCAACGTCCTGACTTTC. Protein sequence: CASSSTGVAGANVLTF.

This clonotype was recorded a few times. The chain couples TRBV6-5 to TRBJ1-2; D is undetermined. Between the trimmed V and J ends, which lost 0 bases and 5 bases, there was a span of 7 bases. Germline V CDR1 and CDR2: MNHEY, SVGAGI. This CDR3 is built from 13 residues. CDR3 sequence (DNA): TGTGCCAGCAGTTACTCTTCTCGGTATGGCTACACCTTC. Translation: CASSYSSRYGYTF.

This chain links TRBV20-1 with TRBJ2-5; 10 bases agree with TRBD1. V trimming: 5 bases; J trimming: 11 bases; junction bases outside the gene matches: 20. The CDR3 contains 16 residues. Germline V gene lookup returns CDR1 DFQATT and CDR2 SNEGSKA (reference sequence). As DNA, the CDR3 is TGCAGTGCTTCCAGCCGGGACAGGGGATATGCGAAGGAGCAGTACTTC. It translates to CSASSRDRGYAKEQYF.

On this clonotype itself: A much bigger clone sits one base away, suggesting this may be a read error. The chain couples TRBV6-1 to TRBJ2-6; no clear D. This CDR3 comprises 18 residues. CDR1 and CDR2 from the germline V gene are MNHNS and SASEGT. The CDR3, as DNA: TGTGCCAGCAATCGACTGTTGCTCATCGATACTGGGACCAACGTCCTGACTTTC. Amino acid sequence: CASNRLLLIDTGTNVLTF.

V is TRBV12-3 or TRBV12-4 and J is TRBJ1-1; 8 nucleotides align to TRBD1. Trimming removed 5 bases from V and 4 bases from J; junction bases left unmatched: 9. The CDR3 consists of 15 residues. For the CDR3, the DNA is TGTGCCAGCAGTCTGACAGGGGTATTTGGCACTGAAGCTTTCTTT. As protein: CASSLTGVFGTEAFF.

This clonotype was found a few times. The V and J genes are TRBV4-3 and TRBJ2-3, with D unresolved. Looked up from germline, CDR1 is LGHNA and CDR2 is YSLEER. The CDR3 is made up of 13 amino acids. V was shortened by 4 bases and J by 4 bases, with 9 bases between the two germline ends. CDR3 protein: CASSPYISDTQYF. Written as DNA, the CDR3 is TGCGCCAGCAGCCCGTACATCTCAGATACGCAGTATTTT.